A selection of T cell receptor beta chains follows, all from one sample in a study of T cells in narcolepsy. Sequencing was performed with immunoSEQ multiplex PCR; in TCRdb, only in-frame clones are kept and a portion is missing. The sample records tens of thousands of clones, around 75% being singletons. Sequenced material: CD45RA- memory CD4+ T cells from PBMCs. The receptors were gathered from a human donor with narcolepsy. Both conserved end residues are part of each CDR3. The order of the fields is clone size, V gene, J gene, D gene, CDR3 protein, CDR3 DNA. D genes are given only for firm matches. Rows may omit the clone size; those that give it use once, few, many or a size class.

clone size: -
V gene: TRBV7-6
J gene: TRBJ1-3
D gene: -
CDR3 protein: CASSLAPGATGNTIYF
CDR3 DNA: TGTGCCAGCAGCTTAGCGCCAGGCGCCACTGGAAACACCATATATTTT

clone size: -
V gene: TRBV4-3
J gene: TRBJ2-5
D gene: -
CDR3 protein: CASSPALRETQYF
CDR3 DNA: TGCGCCAGCAGCCCCGCCCTCCGGGAGACCCAGTACTTC

clone size: once
V gene: TRBV7-3
J gene: TRBJ2-2
D gene: -
CDR3 protein: CASRQTNTGELFF
CDR3 DNA: TGTGCCAGCCGGCAGACTAACACCGGGGAGCTGTTTTTT

clone size: -
V gene: TRBV9
J gene: TRBJ2-2
D gene: -
CDR3 protein: CASTRTGELFF
CDR3 DNA: TGTGCCAGCACGCGGACCGGGGAGCTGTTTTTT

clone size: -
V gene: TRBV21-1
J gene: TRBJ1-2
D gene: -
CDR3 protein: CASSKATGQSYGYTF
CDR3 DNA: TGTGCCAGCAGCAAAGCGACGGGACAGAGCTATGGCTACACCTTC

clone size: -
V gene: TRBV5-6
J gene: TRBJ2-7
D gene: TRBD2
CDR3 protein: CASSGDLAGNYEQYF
CDR3 DNA: TGTGCCAGCAGTGGGGACCTAGCGGGAAACTACGAGCAGTACTTC

clone size: -
V gene: TRBV29-1
J gene: TRBJ2-1
D gene: TRBD1
CDR3 protein: CSVQLPGTGPYNEQFF
CDR3 DNA: TGCAGCGTACAATTACCCGGGACAGGGCCCTACAATGAGCAGTTCTTC

clone size: once
V gene: TRBV30
J gene: TRBJ2-7
D gene: -
CDR3 protein: CAWKQGTYEQYF
CDR3 DNA: TGTGCCTGGAAGCAGGGGACCTACGAGCAGTACTTC

clone size: once
V gene: TRBV18
J gene: TRBJ2-7
D gene: TRBD1
CDR3 protein: CASSIQGGPYEQYF
CDR3 DNA: TGTGCCAGCTCAATACAGGGGGGCCCCTACGAGCAGTACTTC

clone size: -
V gene: TRBV19
J gene: TRBJ1-5
D gene: -
CDR3 protein: CASRQGNQPQHF
CDR3 DNA: TGTGCCAGTAGACAGGGCAATCAGCCCCAGCATTTT

clone size: few
V gene: TRBV4-2
J gene: TRBJ1-2
D gene: -
CDR3 protein: CASSQDRGANYGYTF
CDR3 DNA: TGTGCCAGCAGCCAAGACCGGGGGGCTAACTATGGCTACACCTTC

clone size: -
V gene: TRBV18
J gene: TRBJ2-1
D gene: -
CDR3 protein: CASSPGPPRHEQFF
CDR3 DNA: TGTGCCAGCTCCCCGGGACCACCGCGGCATGAGCAGTTCTTC

clone size: -
V gene: TRBV10-2
J gene: TRBJ1-5
D gene: -
CDR3 protein: CASSPNSNQPQHF
CDR3 DNA: TGCGCCAGCAGTCCGAATAGCAATCAGCCCCAGCATTTT

clone size: -
V gene: TRBV2
J gene: TRBJ2-5
D gene: -
CDR3 protein: CASLRGTQYF
CDR3 DNA: TGTGCCAGCCTAAGAGGGACCCAGTACTTC

clone size: -
V gene: TRBV10-2
J gene: TRBJ1-2
D gene: -
CDR3 protein: CASKPGTDNYGYTF
CDR3 DNA: TGCGCCAGCAAACCGGGTACCGATAACTATGGCTACACCTTC

clone size: -
V gene: TRBV5-5
J gene: TRBJ2-7
D gene: -
CDR3 protein: CASSLVSTYEQYF
CDR3 DNA: TGTGCCAGCAGCTTGGTCAGTACCTACGAGCAGTACTTC

clone size: -
V gene: TRBV6-1
J gene: TRBJ2-3
D gene: -
CDR3 protein: CASRLQLFTDTQYF
CDR3 DNA: TGTGCCAGCAGACTGCAGCTGTTCACAGATACGCAGTATTTT

clone size: -
V gene: TRBV7-3
J gene: TRBJ2-4
D gene: -
CDR3 protein: CASSPGSSGARIQYF
CDR3 DNA: TGTGCCAGCAGCCCGGGGTCCTCGGGGGCTCGCATTCAGTACTTC

clone size: -
V gene: TRBV18
J gene: TRBJ1-1
D gene: TRBD1
CDR3 protein: CASSPWDRGNTEAFF
CDR3 DNA: TGTGCCAGCTCACCTTGGGACAGGGGGAACACTGAAGCTTTCTTT

clone size: -
V gene: TRBV2
J gene: TRBJ2-3
D gene: TRBD2
CDR3 protein: CASSPTSGSDTQYF
CDR3 DNA: TGTGCCAGCAGTCCGACTAGCGGGAGCGATACGCAGTATTTT

clone size: once
V gene: TRBV7-2
J gene: TRBJ2-1
D gene: -
CDR3 protein: CASSLGPKGYNEQFF
CDR3 DNA: TGTGCCAGCAGCTTAGGTCCGAAGGGCTACAATGAGCAGTTCTTC

clone size: -
V gene: TRBV5-1
J gene: TRBJ2-3
D gene: TRBD2
CDR3 protein: CASSLRLAGSTDTQYF
CDR3 DNA: TGCGCCAGCAGCTTGCGGCTAGCGGGCTCCACAGATACGCAGTATTTT

clone size: -
V gene: TRBV10-3
J gene: TRBJ1-4
D gene: -
CDR3 protein: CAISESDSPLFF
CDR3 DNA: TGTGCCATCAGTGAGTCCGACAGTCCCTTGTTTTTT

clone size: -
V gene: TRBV7-8
J gene: TRBJ2-7
D gene: -
CDR3 protein: CASSRTSEQYF
CDR3 DNA: TGTGCCAGCAGCCGAACGAGCGAGCAGTACTTC

clone size: -
V gene: TRBV6-5
J gene: TRBJ2-7
D gene: -
CDR3 protein: CASTHDTRGEQYF
CDR3 DNA: TGTGCCAGCACCCATGACACAAGGGGCGAGCAGTACTTC

clone size: few
V gene: TRBV4-3
J gene: TRBJ1-1
D gene: TRBD1
CDR3 protein: CASSHGQGEAEAFF
CDR3 DNA: TGCGCCAGCAGCCATGGACAGGGAGAGGCTGAAGCTTTCTTT